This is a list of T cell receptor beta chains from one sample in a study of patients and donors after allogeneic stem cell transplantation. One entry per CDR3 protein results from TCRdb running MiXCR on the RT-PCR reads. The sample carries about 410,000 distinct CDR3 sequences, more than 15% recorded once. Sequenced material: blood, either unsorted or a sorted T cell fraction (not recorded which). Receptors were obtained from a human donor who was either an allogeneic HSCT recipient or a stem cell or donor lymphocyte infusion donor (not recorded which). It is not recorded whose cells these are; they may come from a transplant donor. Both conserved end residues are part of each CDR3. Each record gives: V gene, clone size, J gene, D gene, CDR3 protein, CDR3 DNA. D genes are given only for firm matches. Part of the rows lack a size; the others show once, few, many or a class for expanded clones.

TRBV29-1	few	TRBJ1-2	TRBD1	CSVVAGGYGYTF	TGCAGCGTTGTTGCAGGGGGCTATGGCTACACCTTC
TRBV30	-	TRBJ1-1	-	CAWSTGIKGTEAFF	TGTGCCTGGAGTACCGGGATAAAAGGCACTGAAGCTTTCTTT
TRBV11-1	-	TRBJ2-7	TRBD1	CASSKDRPLREQYF	TGTGCCAGCAGTAAGGACAGGCCCCTTAGGGAGCAGTACTTC
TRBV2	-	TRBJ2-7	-	CASSGLYAPRGEQYF	TGTGCCAGCAGTGGCCTCTACGCGCCTCGGGGCGAGCAGTACTTC
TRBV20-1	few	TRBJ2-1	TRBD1	CSPMDRAYNEQFF	TGCAGCCCCATGGACAGGGCCTACAATGAGCAGTTCTTC
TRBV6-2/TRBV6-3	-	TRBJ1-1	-	CASSYFMNTEVFF	TGTGCCAGCAGTTACTTTATGAACACTGAAGTTTTCTTT
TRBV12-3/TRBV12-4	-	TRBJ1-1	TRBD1	CASSRIQGARTEAFF	TGTGCCAGCAGCCGAATCCAGGGGGCGCGCACTGAAGCTTTCTTT
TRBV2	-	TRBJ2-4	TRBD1	CASREPGGLAKNIQYF	TGTGCCAGCAGGGAACCAGGGGGTTTAGCCAAAAACATTCAGTACTTC
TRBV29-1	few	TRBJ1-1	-	CSVEGRNTEAFF	TGCAGCGTTGAAGGCAGGAACACTGAAGCTTTCTTT
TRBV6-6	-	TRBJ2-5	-	CASSYEKTQYF	TGTGCCAGCAGTTATGAAAAGACCCAGTACTTC
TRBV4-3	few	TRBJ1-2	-	CASSHAEDYGYTF	TGCGCCAGCAGCCACGCGGAAGACTATGGCTACACCTTC
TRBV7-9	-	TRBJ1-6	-	CASSLVRRTGVGTPLHF	TGTGCCAGCAGCTTAGTACGGCGGACGGGGGTAGGGACACCCCTCCACTTT
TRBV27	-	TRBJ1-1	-	CASSFTVNTEAFF	TGTGCCAGCAGTTTTACAGTGAACACTGAAGCTTTCTTT
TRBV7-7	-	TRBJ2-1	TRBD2	CASSLSLAGQVTYNEQFF	TGTGCTAGCAGCTTAAGCCTAGCGGGGCAGGTGACCTACAATGAGCAGTTCTTC
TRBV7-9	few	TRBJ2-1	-	CASRGGPINEQFF	TGTGCCAGCCGGGGTGGCCCAATCAATGAGCAGTTCTTC
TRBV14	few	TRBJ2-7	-	CASSQLRNAYEQYF	TGTGCCAGCAGCCAACTACGGAATGCCTACGAGCAGTACTTC
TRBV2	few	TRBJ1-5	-	CASRAFPSGIDQPQHF	TGTGCCAGCAGAGCCTTTCCCTCAGGGATCGATCAGCCCCAGCATTTT
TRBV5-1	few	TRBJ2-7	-	CASSLTALSYEQYF	TGCGCCAGCAGCTTGACGGCCCTCTCCTACGAGCAGTACTTC
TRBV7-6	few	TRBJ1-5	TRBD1	CASSLQGEQPQHF	TGTGCCAGCAGCTTACAGGGGGAACAGCCCCAGCATTTT
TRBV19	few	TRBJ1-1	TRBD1	CASSADRAVTEAFF	TGTGCCAGTAGTGCCGACAGGGCTGTCACTGAAGCTTTCTTT
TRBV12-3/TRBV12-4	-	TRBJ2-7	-	CASRGWDSYEQYF	TGTGCCAGCAGAGGGTGGGATTCCTACGAGCAGTACTTC
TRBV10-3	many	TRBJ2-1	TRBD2	CAISESMTSGTLSYNEQFF	TGTGCCATCAGTGAGTCGATGACTAGCGGGACCCTCTCCTACAATGAGCAGTTCTTC
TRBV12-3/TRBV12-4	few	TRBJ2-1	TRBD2	CASTWASGTNEQFF	TGTGCCAGCACCTGGGCTAGCGGGACCAATGAGCAGTTCTTC
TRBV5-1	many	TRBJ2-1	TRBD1	CASIQVQGAHGEQFF	TGCGCCAGCATCCAAGTACAGGGGGCGCACGGTGAGCAGTTCTTC
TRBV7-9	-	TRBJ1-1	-	CASSPIGAAFF	TGTGCCAGCAGCCCTATCGGGGCAGCTTTCTTT
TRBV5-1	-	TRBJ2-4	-	CASSLGLMKNIQYF	TGCGCCAGCAGCTTGGGATTGATGAAAAACATTCAGTACTTC
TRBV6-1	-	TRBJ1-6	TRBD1	CASRGQLGNSPLHF	TGTGCCAGCCGGGGACAGCTCGGGAATTCACCCCTCCACTTT
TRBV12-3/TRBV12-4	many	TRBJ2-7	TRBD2	CASSWGGYEQYF	TGTGCCAGCAGCTGGGGGGGGTACGAGCAGTACTTC
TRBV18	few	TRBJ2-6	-	CASSPYVTAGANVLTF	TGTGCCAGCTCACCATATGTGACGGCGGGGGCCAACGTCCTGACTTTC
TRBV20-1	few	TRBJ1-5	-	CSARDRIGLNNQPQHF	TGCAGTGCTAGAGATCGAATAGGGCTGAATAATCAGCCCCAGCATTTT
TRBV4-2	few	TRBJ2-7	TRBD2	CASSQARERYEQYF	TGTGCCAGCAGCCAAGCGCGGGAGAGGTACGAGCAGTACTTC
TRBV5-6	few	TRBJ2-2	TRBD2	CASSYMTSGSFGELFF	TGTGCCAGCAGCTACATGACTAGCGGGAGCTTCGGGGAGCTGTTTTTT
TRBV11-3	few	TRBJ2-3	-	CASSLGFKRSTDTQYF	TGTGCCAGCAGCTTAGGTTTCAAGCGGAGCACAGATACGCAGTATTTT
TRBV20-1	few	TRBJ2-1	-	CSALSGPYNEQFF	TGCAGTGCCCTGTCAGGACCCTACAATGAGCAGTTCTTC